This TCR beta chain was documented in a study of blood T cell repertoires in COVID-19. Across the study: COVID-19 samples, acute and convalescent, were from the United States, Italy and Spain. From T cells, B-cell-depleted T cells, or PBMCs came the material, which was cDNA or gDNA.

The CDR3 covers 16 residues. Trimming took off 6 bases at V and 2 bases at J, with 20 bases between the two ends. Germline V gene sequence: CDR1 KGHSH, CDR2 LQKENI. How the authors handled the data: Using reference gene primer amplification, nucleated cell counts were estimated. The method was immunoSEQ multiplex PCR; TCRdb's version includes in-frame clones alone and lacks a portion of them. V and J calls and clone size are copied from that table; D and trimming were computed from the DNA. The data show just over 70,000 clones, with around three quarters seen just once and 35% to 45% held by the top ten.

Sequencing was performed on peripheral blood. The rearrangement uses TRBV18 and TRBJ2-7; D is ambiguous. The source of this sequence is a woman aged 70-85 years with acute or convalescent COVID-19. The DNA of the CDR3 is TGTGCCAGCTCGAACCAACACACTAAACTCACCTACGAGCAGTACTTC. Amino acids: CASSNQHTKLTYEQYF.